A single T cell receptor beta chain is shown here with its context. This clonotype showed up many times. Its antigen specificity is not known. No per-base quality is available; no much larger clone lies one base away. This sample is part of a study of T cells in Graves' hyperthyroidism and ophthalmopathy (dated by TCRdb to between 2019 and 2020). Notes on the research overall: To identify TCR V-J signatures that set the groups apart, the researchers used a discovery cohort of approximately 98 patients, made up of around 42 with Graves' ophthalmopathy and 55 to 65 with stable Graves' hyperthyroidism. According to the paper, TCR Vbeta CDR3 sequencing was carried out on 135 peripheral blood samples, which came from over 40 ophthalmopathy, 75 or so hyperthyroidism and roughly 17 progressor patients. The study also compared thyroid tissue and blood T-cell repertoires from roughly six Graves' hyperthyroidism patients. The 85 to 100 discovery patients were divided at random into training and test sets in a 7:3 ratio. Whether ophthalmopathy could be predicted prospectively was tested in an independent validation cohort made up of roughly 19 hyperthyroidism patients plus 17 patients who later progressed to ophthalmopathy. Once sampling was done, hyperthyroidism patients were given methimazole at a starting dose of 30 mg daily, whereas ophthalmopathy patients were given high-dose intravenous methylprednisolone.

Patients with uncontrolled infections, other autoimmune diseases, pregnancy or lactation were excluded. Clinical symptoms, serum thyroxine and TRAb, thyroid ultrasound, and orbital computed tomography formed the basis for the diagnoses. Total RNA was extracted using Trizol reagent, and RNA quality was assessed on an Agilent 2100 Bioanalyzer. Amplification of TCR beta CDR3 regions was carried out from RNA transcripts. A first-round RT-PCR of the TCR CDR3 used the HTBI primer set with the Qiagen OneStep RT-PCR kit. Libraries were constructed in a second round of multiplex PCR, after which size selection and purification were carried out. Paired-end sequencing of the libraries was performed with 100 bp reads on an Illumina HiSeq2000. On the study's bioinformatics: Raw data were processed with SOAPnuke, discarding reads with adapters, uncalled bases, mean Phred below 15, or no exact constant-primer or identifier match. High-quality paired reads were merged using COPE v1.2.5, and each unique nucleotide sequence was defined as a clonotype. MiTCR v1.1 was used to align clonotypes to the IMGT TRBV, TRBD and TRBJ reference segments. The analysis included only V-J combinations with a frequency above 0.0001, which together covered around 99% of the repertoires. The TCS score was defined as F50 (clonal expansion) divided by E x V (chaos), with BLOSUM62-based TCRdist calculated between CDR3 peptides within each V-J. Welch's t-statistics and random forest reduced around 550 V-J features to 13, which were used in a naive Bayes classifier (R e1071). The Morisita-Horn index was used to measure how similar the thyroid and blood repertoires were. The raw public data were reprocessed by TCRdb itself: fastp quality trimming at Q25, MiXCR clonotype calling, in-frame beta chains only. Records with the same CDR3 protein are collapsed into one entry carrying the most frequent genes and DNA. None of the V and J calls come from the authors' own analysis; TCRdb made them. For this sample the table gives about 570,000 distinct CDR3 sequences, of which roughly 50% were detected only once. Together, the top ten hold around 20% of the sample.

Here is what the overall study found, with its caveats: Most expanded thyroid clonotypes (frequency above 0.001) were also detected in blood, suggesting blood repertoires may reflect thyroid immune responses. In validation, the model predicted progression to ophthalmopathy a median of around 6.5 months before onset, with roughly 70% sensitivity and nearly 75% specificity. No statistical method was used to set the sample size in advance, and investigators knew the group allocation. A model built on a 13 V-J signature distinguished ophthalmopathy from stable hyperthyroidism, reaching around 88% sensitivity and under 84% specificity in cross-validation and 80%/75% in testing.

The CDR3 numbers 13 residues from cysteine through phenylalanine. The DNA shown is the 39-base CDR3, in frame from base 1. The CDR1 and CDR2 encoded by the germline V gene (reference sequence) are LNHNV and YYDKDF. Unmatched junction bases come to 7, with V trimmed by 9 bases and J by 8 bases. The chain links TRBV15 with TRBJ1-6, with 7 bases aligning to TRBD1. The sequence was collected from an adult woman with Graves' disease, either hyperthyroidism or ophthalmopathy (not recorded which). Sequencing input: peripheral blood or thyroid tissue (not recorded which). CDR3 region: CATRTGVDSPLHF. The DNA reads TGTGCCACACGAACAGGGGTGGATTCACCCCTCCACTTT.